What follows is one T cell receptor beta chain and its context. V was clipped by 3 bases and J by 7 bases, with 19 bases between them. The V gene's germline CDR1 is MDHEN and CDR2 SYDVKM. The CDR3 runs to 15 residues. Assay used: immunoSEQ multiplex PCR; TCRdb lists only in-frame clones, some missing. This sample has approximately 170,000 clones, with about 90% found just once. The data derive from a study of blood T cell repertoires in COVID-19. Study overall: PBMCs, B-cell-depleted T cells, or T cells were the source of the cDNA or gDNA that made up the material.

The chain has TRBV28 and TRBJ2-7, with D possibly being TRBD2 (5 bases). The clonotype originates from a woman younger than 30 who had recovered from COVID-19. Sample: PBMCs or T cells enriched from blood (not recorded which). CDR3 sequence (DNA): TGTGCCAGCAGTTTTTTGCTTGGGAAAACGGGGGAGCAGTACTTC. Amino acid sequence: CASSFLLGKTGEQYF.